This T cell receptor beta chain was captured in a study of blood T cell repertoires in COVID-19. Across the study: Sites in the United States, Italy and Spain provided acute and convalescent COVID-19 samples. The cDNA or gDNA used as material had been derived from T cells, B-cell-depleted T cells, or PBMCs.

Per germline, CDR1 SGHNT and CDR2 YYREEE (reference sequence). J gave up 6 bases and V 2 bases, and 6 bases lay outside the gene matches. This CDR3 contains 17 residues. Assay used: immunoSEQ multiplex PCR; TCRdb lists only in-frame clones, some missing. The sample lists roughly 280,000 clones, 84% seen once, with 3.5% to 5% in the top ten. The source is a man aged 60-69 years with acute or convalescent COVID-19. This chain joins TRBV5-4 and TRBJ2-2; 14 positions match TRBD2. Sequencing was performed on peripheral blood. The CDR3 loop is CASSLGLAGGLAGELFF. The CDR3 nucleotides read TGTGCCAGCAGCTTAGGACTAGCGGGAGGTTTGGCCGGGGAGCTGTTTTTT.